These 20 T cell receptor beta chains originate from one sample sequenced in a study of blood T cell repertoires in COVID-19. Generated by immunoSEQ multiplex PCR, the TCRdb table keeps only in-frame clones and is missing some. The sample has under 200,000 clones, 80% to 90% seen once. Specimen: peripheral blood. These TCRs come from a man aged 60 to 75 with acute or convalescent COVID-19.

This chain joins TRBV5-1 and TRBJ2-5; 15 bases map to TRBD2. Trimming took 4 bases from V and 4 from J; bases not matched to a gene: 8. Germline V gene data show CDR1 as SGHRS and CDR2 as YFSETQ. This CDR3 is built from 17 residues. CDR3 sequence (DNA): TGCGCCAGCAGCACGGGACTAGCGGGAGGTCCCCGAGAGACCCAGTACTTC. Translated, it gives CASSTGLAGGPRETQYF.

The chain has TRBV24-1 and TRBJ2-3; TRBD1 is a possible D gene (6 bases). V gave up 4 bases and J gave up 2 bases, with 12 bases separating them. Germline CDR1 and CDR2: KGHDR and SFDVKD. The CDR3 sequence is 15 residues long. CDR3 DNA: TGTGCCACCAGTGACCCGACAGGACCCACAGATACGCAGTATTTT. Residues: CATSDPTGPTDTQYF.

V usage is TRBV28 and J usage is TRBJ2-2; D unresolved. Germline CDR1 reads MDHEN; CDR2 reads SYDVKM. The CDR3 consists of 15 residues. V lost 0 bases and J 0 bases, leaving 5 bases between the germline ends. CDR3 in amino acids: CASSLWAANTGELFF. Here the CDR3 DNA reads TGTGCCAGCAGTTTATGGGCAGCGAACACCGGGGAGCTGTTTTTT.

The chain has TRBV7-2 and TRBJ2-2; possible D gene TRBD2, 6 bases. The CDR3 loop spans 13 amino acids. The germline CDR1 and CDR2 sequences are SGHTA and FQGNSA. V was cut by 5 bases and J by 6 bases, with 10 bases left in between. CDR3 in DNA: TGTGCCAGCAGCCAGACTAGGTCCGGGGAGCTGTTTTTT. Its protein is CASSQTRSGELFF.

The chain combines TRBV27 with TRBJ2-7; D assignment may be TRBD1 or TRBD2 (10 bases each). The germline V and J ends were trimmed by 2 bases and 1 base, with 39 bases remaining between them. Germline CDR1 MNHEY, CDR2 SMNVEV (reference sequence). The CDR3 runs to 24 residues. In DNA, the CDR3 is TGTGCCAGCAGTTTAAGGGCTGGGGACAGGGGTATCGGGGCTAGCGGGAGAAGATCCTACGAGCAGTACTTC. Its protein product is CASSLRAGDRGIGASGRRSYEQYF.

V is TRBV24-1 and J is TRBJ1-5, with D possibly being TRBD1 (6 bases). The V end lost 3 bases, the J end lost 2 bases, and 10 bases lay between the germline ends. CDR3 length: 15 residues. Germline V CDR1 and CDR2: KGHDR, SFDVKD. The CDR3 protein is CATSDSRTGNQPQHF. The CDR3 region has the DNA TGTGCCACCAGTGATAGCAGGACAGGCAATCAGCCCCAGCATTTT.

The genes are TRBV11-2 and TRBJ2-2; a weak D match, TRBD1 (6 bases). The length of the CDR3 is 15 residues. The V end lost 5 bases, the J end lost 1 base, and 11 bases lay between the germline ends. Germline V gives CDR1 SGHAT, CDR2 FQNNGV. CDR3 sequence (DNA): TGTGCCAGCAGCCGAGGGGACATGAACACCGGGGAGCTGTTTTTT. Amino acids: CASSRGDMNTGELFF. The entire variable domain, with the rest obtained from reference TRBV11-2 and TRBJ2-2, is as follows: EAGVAQSPRYKIIEKRQSVAFWCNPISGHATLYWYQQILGQGPKLLIQFQNNGVVDDSQLPKDRFSAERLKGVDSTLKIQPAKLEDSAVYLCASSRGDMNTGELFFGEGSRLTVL.

The chain combines TRBV28 with TRBJ1-3, with 8 bases fitting TRBD1. The V gene end was trimmed by 0 bases and the J gene end by 4 bases; junction bases not matched to a gene: 8. Germline V CDR1 and CDR2: MDHEN, SYDVKM. This CDR3 region has 17 residues. This chain's CDR3 is CASSLWAGGAQGNTIYF. The CDR3 coding sequence is TGTGCCAGCAGTTTATGGGCAGGGGGCGCACAAGGAAACACCATATATTTT.

The chain employs TRBV19 and TRBJ1-5; D is uncertain. V lost 10 bases and J 6 bases, leaving 10 bases between the germline ends. Germline loops: CDR1 LNHDA, CDR2 SQIVND (reference sequence). The CDR3 extends over 11 amino acids. For the CDR3, the DNA is TGTGCCACCGGGTCGGTTCAGCCCCAGCATTTT. The encoded protein is CATGSVQPQHF.

The chain joins TRBV20-1 to TRBJ2-3, with a tentative D call TRBD2 (5 bases). CDR1 is DFQATT and CDR2 is SNEGSKA in the germline V gene (reference sequence). CDR3 length: 15 residues. V was cut by 3 bases and J by 0 bases, with 13 bases left in between. In nucleotides, the CDR3 is TGCAGTGCTAGTGGCGGGCCTAGTAGCACAGATACGCAGTATTTT. This sequence encodes CSASGGPSSTDTQYF.

This clone was detected once. This rearrangement joins TRBV18 to TRBJ2-7, with D uncertain. This CDR3 has 13 amino acids. Between the trimmed V and J ends, which lost 2 bases and 2 bases, there was a span of 7 bases. Germline CDR1 is KGHSH and CDR2 is LQKENI. This chain's CDR3 is CASSPVGAYEQYF. DNA for the CDR3: TGTGCCAGCTCACCAGTCGGTGCCTACGAGCAGTACTTC.

The J gene is TRBJ1-3, the V gene TRBV27, with D unresolved. Germline CDR1 MNHEY, CDR2 SMNVEV (reference sequence). CDR3 length: 14 residues. The V end was cut by 5 bases, the J end by 0 bases, with 8 bases between. CDR3 DNA: TGTGCCAGCAGTCCCCGTCCCTCTGGAAACACCATATATTTT. Residues: CASSPRPSGNTIYF.

CDR3 sequence reads: CASSSGDSYTGELFF. Written as DNA, the CDR3 is TGCGCCAGCAGCTCAGGGGACAGTTACACCGGGGAGCTGTTTTTT. This chain uses TRBV5-1 with TRBJ2-2, with 7 bases that match TRBD1. The CDR3 is 15 residues long. V was clipped by 3 bases and J by 3 bases; unmatched bases: 5. Germline values: CDR1 SGHRS, CDR2 YFSETQ.

This chain connects TRBV18 to TRBJ2-7; no clear D. The CDR3 sequence is 13 residues long. Germline V gene data show CDR1 as KGHSH and CDR2 as LQKENI. V was cut by 0 bases and J by 6 bases, with 9 bases left in between. The CDR3 here is CASSPPVWAEQYF. The CDR3 bases are TGTGCCAGCTCACCACCAGTGTGGGCCGAGCAGTACTTC.

The V gene is TRBV12-3 or TRBV12-4, the J gene TRBJ1-2; tentative D call: TRBD1 (5 bases). This CDR3 is built from 13 residues. The V and J ends lost 3 bases and 1 base respectively, with 6 bases between them. Written as DNA, the CDR3 is TGTGCCAGCAGTTTCCAGGGTAACTATGGCTACACCTTC. This translates into CASSFQGNYGYTF.

This clone was counted once. The gene calls are TRBV19 and TRBJ2-2; 9 nucleotides align to TRBD2. The CDR3 loop spans 15 amino acids. V lost 10 bases to trimming and J lost 4 bases; unmatched junction nucleotides: 10. Germline CDR1 and CDR2: LNHDA and SQIVND (reference sequence). CDR3 in amino acids: CATIAGGRGTGELFF. CDR3 nucleotide sequence: TGTGCCACCATTGCGGGAGGGCGGGGCACCGGGGAGCTGTTTTTT.

This clone has just one count. The rearrangement links TRBV5-4 to TRBJ1-4, with unresolved D. Trimming cost V 4 bases and J 8 bases, with 18 bases left between them. Germline loops: CDR1 SGHNT, CDR2 YYREEE (reference sequence). This CDR3 region has 15 residues. The CDR3: CASSDSEVLVEKLFF. DNA for the CDR3: TGTGCCAGCAGCGACTCCGAAGTATTAGTAGAAAAACTGTTTTTT.

The rearrangement joins TRBV10-1 to TRBJ2-7, with 9 bases fitting TRBD1. Germline assignment: CDR1 WNHNN and CDR2 SYGVQD (reference sequence). The V segment lost 2 bases and the J segment 0 bases; nucleotides outside the gene matches: 8. The CDR3 is 17 amino acids. The CDR3 DNA is TGCGCCAGCAGTGAGGGCCCGGGACAGGGAAACTCCTACGAGCAGTACTTC. Amino acid sequence: CASSEGPGQGNSYEQYF.

The chain carries TRBV28 and TRBJ2-7, with 10 bases fitting TRBD2. V gave up 2 bases and J gave up 5 bases; unmatched junction bases: 9. The CDR3 covers 16 residues. Per the germline V gene, CDR1 is MDHEN and CDR2 is SYDVKM. CDR3 nucleotide sequence: TGTGCCAGCAGTTTAGGTAGAACTAGCGGGATTAACGAGCAGTACTTC. This encodes CASSLGRTSGINEQYF.

A single count supports this clone. This sequence joins TRBV5-5 and TRBJ1-1; D is uncertain. The germline V gene encodes CDR1 SGHKS and CDR2 YYEKEE (reference sequence). V was cut by 4 bases and J by 3 bases, with 13 bases left in between. This CDR3 spans 14 amino acids. In DNA, the CDR3 is TGTGCCAGCAGCCTCCCGTCCGGGGACACTGAAGCTTTCTTT. As protein: CASSLPSGDTEAFF. Combining the CDR3 with reference TRBV5-5 and TRBJ1-1 gives the whole variable domain DAGVTQSPTHLIKTRGQQVTLRCSPISGHKSVSWYQQVLGQGPQFIFQYYEKEERGRGNFPDRFSARQFPNYSSELNVNALLLGDSALYLCASSLPSGDTEAFFGQGTRLTVV.